This T cell receptor beta chain is drawn from a study of blood T cell repertoires in COVID-19. Overall study: Collection of acute and convalescent COVID-19 samples took place in the United States, Italy and Spain. In each case, the material was cDNA or gDNA derived from T cells, B-cell-depleted T cells, or PBMCs.

Germline values: CDR1 LGHDT, CDR2 YNNKEL (reference sequence). The CDR3 loop spans 15 amino acids. The ends were cut back, 4 bases at V and 1 base at J, with 13 bases in the middle. As originally analysed: Amplification from reference gene primers served as the basis for estimated nucleated cell counts. Using immunoSEQ multiplex PCR, the repertoire was profiled, and TCRdb retains in-frame clones only, with some absent. The V and J calls and the clone size are those of that table, but D and trimming were determined from the DNA. The table records 100,000 to 150,000 clones, nearly 90% of them present only once.

The specimen was peripheral blood. This receptor was obtained from a woman older than 75 with acute or convalescent COVID-19. The rearrangement joins TRBV3-1 (or the pseudogene TRBV3-2) to TRBJ1-1, with D uncertain. CDR3 in amino acids: CASSLDSGRNTEAFF. CDR3 in DNA: TGTGCCAGCAGCCTAGATTCGGGGAGGAACACTGAAGCTTTCTTT.